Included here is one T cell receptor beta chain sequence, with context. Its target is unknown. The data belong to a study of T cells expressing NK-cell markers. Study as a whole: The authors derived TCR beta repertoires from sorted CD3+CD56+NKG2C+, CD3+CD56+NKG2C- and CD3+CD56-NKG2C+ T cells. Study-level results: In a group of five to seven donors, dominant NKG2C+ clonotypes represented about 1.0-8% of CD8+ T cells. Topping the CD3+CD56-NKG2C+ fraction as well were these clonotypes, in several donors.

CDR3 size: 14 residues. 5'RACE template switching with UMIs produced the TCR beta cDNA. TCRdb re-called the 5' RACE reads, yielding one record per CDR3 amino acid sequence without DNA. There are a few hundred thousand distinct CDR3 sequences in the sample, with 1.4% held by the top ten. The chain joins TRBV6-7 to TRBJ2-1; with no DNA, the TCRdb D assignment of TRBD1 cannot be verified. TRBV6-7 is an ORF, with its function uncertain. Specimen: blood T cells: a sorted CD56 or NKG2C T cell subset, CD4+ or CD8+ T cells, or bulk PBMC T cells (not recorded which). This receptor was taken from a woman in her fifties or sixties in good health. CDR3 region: CASSSRDRHNEQFF.